The clone carrying this TCR beta chain was detected many times. The data stem from a study of T-cell reconstitution after alpha-beta-depleted transplantation in children. This CDR3 region has 18 residues. CDR1 MNHEY and CDR2 SVGAGI come from the germline V gene. V was trimmed by 0 bases and J by 1 base, leaving 16 bases between them. Unique molecular identifiers were used in preparing the TCRbeta library. In TCRdb, the PCR reads were re-called with MiXCR into one record per CDR3 protein. The sample lists 150,000 to 200,000 distinct CDR3 sequences, 14% to 15% occurring once. The material sequenced was PBMCs from the stem cell graft donor, taken from the stem cell graft. The sequence was collected from a human donor who donated a stem cell graft to a child with acute lymphoblastic leukemia. V usage is TRBV6-5 and J usage is TRBJ1-5; D may be TRBD1 (6 bases). DNA for the CDR3: TGTGCCAGCAGTTACTCGTCCAACAGGGAAAGGAGCAATCAGCCCCAGCATTTT. This sequence encodes CASSYSSNRERSNQPQHF.